In its sample, the clone carrying this T cell receptor beta chain was seen a few times. The antigen remains undetermined. Total RNA was isolated from whole blood that had not been fractionated. Each cDNA molecule in the library carried unique molecular identifiers. MiXCR was run by TCRdb on the reads, yielding one entry per CDR3 protein. Of about 120,000 distinct CDR3 sequences in the sample, over 7% are singletons; the top ten hold roughly 1.3%. From germline, CDR1 is SEHNR and CDR2 FQNEAQ (reference sequence). V was trimmed by 7 bases and J by 3 bases, leaving 8 bases between them. There are 12 residues in the CDR3. The sample belongs to a study of human T cells and chemical hapten exposure. Across the whole study: Per-sample TCR yields varied mainly from small pooled library volume differences.

Overall study results and limits: After DPC sensitization, TCRs above 1 in 1000 frequency showed no change.

This sequence originates from a human donor in good health. Some clones in this sample may be carry-over from other donors' samples. This chain joins TRBV7-9 and TRBJ2-3, with a tentative D call TRBD1 (5 bases). Sequenced material: whole blood. CDR3 residues: CASTQGTDTQYF. The DNA for the CDR3 is TGTGCCAGCACTCAGGGAACAGATACGCAGTATTTT.